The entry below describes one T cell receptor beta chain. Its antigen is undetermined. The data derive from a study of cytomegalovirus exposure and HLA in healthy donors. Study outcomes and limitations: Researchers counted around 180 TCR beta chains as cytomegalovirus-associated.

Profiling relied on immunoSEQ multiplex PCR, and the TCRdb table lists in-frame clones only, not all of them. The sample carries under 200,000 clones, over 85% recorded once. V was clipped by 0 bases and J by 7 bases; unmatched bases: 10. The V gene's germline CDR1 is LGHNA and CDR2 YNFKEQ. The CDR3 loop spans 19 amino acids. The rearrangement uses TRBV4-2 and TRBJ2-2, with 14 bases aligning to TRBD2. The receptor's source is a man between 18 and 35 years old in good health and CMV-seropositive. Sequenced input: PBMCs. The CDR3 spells CASSQDSGLAGGKGGELFF. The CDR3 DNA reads TGTGCCAGCAGCCAAGACTCTGGACTAGCGGGAGGAAAGGGCGGGGAGCTGTTTTTT.